This T cell receptor (beta chain) is drawn from a study of T cell repertoires in cytomegalovirus infection. On the study more broadly: Recently identified HLA-C-restricted and well-studied HLA-B-restricted CMV epitopes were used. Evidence of both CMV infection and a matching HLA type came from public TCR beta signatures.

This clonotype appeared many times. What it binds is not known. Overall study results and limits: People with CMV and the relevant HLA were identified by cumulative public TCR beta family frequency. In two of eight donors, the top clonotype was HLA-C-restricted CMV-specific.

TCRdb fed the reads into MiXCR, producing one record per CDR3 protein. Of around 750,000 distinct CDR3 sequences listed, approximately 32% are singletons. This CDR3 comprises 19 residues. V shed 4 bases and J 0 bases; nucleotides not matched to a gene: 13. Per the germline V gene, CDR1 is SGHVS and CDR2 is FNYEAQ. Sequenced here: cultured CD8+ T cells from PBMCs, sampled from culture after CMV antigen stimulation. This TCR came from a human donor in good health (CMV status not recorded). Some clones in this sample may be carry-over from other donors' samples. V and J are TRBV7-6 and TRBJ2-7; TRBD2 matches at 12 bases. The CDR3 DNA reads TGTGCCAGCAGCTCCCGCCCACTAGCGGGGGGTAACAGCTCCTACGAGCAGTACTTC. This translates into CASSSRPLAGGNSSYEQYF.